The entry below gives a single T cell receptor beta chain sequence along with its context. Its antigen is as yet unknown. Assay used: immunoSEQ multiplex PCR; TCRdb lists only in-frame clones, some missing. This sample yields about 120,000 clones, of which around nine tenths are seen a single time; 4.4% belongs to the top ten. The record originates from a study of cytomegalovirus exposure and HLA in healthy donors. The donors were members of the validation cohort comprising about 130 subjects, separate from the roughly 600-subject first cohort. CDR1 is SNHLY and CDR2 is FYNNEI in the germline V gene. Trimming left V 4 bases short and J 2 bases short, with 13 bases between. This CDR3 is built from 15 residues. Study observations and caveats: Most TCR sequences were rare, but some public TCRs occurred in many donors.

V and J are TRBV2 and TRBJ2-3; D remains ambiguous. Sequencing was done on a sample of PBMCs. The source is a young man in good health and CMV-seropositive. The chain's CDR3 is CASSAVVAPTDTQYF. CDR3 nucleotide sequence: TGTGCCAGCAGTGCTGTGGTAGCTCCCACAGATACGCAGTATTTT. Using reference TRBV2 and TRBJ2-3 for the parts outside the CDR3, the full variable domain is EPEVTQTPSHQVTQMGQEVILRCVPISNHLYFYWYRQILGQKVEFLVSFYNNEISEKSEIFDDQFSVERPDGSNFTLKIRSTKLEDSAMYFCASSAVVAPTDTQYFGPGTRLTVL.